A selection of T cell receptor beta chains follows, all from one sample in a study of Graves' ophthalmopathy and Graves' hyperthyroidism. MiXCR, run by TCRdb on the multiplex PCR reads, gives a single entry per CDR3 protein. The sample consists of about 740,000 distinct CDR3 sequences, around 40% of them appearing once. The sequenced material came from peripheral blood. The receptors derive from an adult man with Graves' ophthalmopathy. CDR3s include the opening cysteine and the closing phenylalanine or tryptophan.

V gene	J gene	CDR3 protein
TRBV10-3	TRBJ1-5	CAISGGLNQPQHF
TRBV15	TRBJ2-6	CATSRVFGGRANVLTF
TRBV2	TRBJ1-4	CASRRQGGGEKLFF
TRBV11-2	TRBJ2-7	CASSPRGWDYEQYF
TRBV7-9	TRBJ1-4	CASTSGSAFNEKLFF
TRBV29-1	TRBJ2-3	CSVYGRAVDTQYF
TRBV7-2	TRBJ2-6	CASSLFWARISGANVLTF
TRBV19	TRBJ2-2	CASSSGGRTGELFF
TRBV25-1	TRBJ1-1	CASSNRGGDTEAFF
TRBV20-1	TRBJ1-6	CSARDRGGPLHF
TRBV19	TRBJ2-2	CASESDSGQGSTGELFF
TRBV9	TRBJ1-1	CASSPQGAPEAFF
TRBV5-1	TRBJ2-7	CASSSLAGRRDEQYF
TRBV29-1	TRBJ2-2	CSVEDSSSGGELFF
TRBV29-1	TRBJ1-2	CSVAPVSPNYGYTF
TRBV19	TRBJ2-7	CASIPTGGYEQYF
TRBV7-9	TRBJ1-2	CASSLGGTHGYTF
TRBV20-1	TRBJ1-2	CSAKRDRELYGYTF
TRBV7-9	TRBJ2-7	CASSSGGMTEQYF
TRBV20-1	TRBJ2-5	CSARQNPGLAAGAQYF
TRBV9	TRBJ2-5	CASSVNRGPGETQYF
TRBV10-3	TRBJ2-2	CTISDSGTSTGELFF
TRBV11-2	TRBJ1-1	CASSWGQGGSAFF